This is a list of T cell receptor beta chains from one sample in a study of vaccination effects on CD4 cells after COVID-19. These receptors are not linked to any known antigen. Using immunoSEQ multiplex PCR, the repertoire was profiled, and TCRdb retains in-frame clones only, with some absent. This sample has tens of thousands of clones; 68% occur once, and the top ten carry 11%. The sample was CD4+ T cells from PBMCs cultured with HCoV-NL63 spike peptides, taken before COVID-19 vaccination. Every receptor here comes from a human donor who received a COVID-19 vaccine. The CDR3 runs from the conserved cysteine through the conserved F or W. Each record gives: J gene, V gene, D gene, clone size, CDR3 protein, CDR3 DNA. The D gene is left open where the match is weak. Size tells how often a clone was seen (once, few, many) or the class of an expanded clone, and some rows leave it out.

J: TRBJ2-1; V: TRBV4-1; D: TRBD2; size: NA; CDR3: CASSQVRLAVYNEQFF; DNA: TGCGCCAGCAGCCAAGTCCGGCTAGCGGTCTACAATGAGCAGTTCTTC
J: TRBJ1-2; V: TRBV19; D: TRBD1; size: NA; CDR3: CASSRTGTNYGYTF; DNA: TGTGCCAGTAGTAGGACAGGCACTAACTATGGCTACACCTTC
J: TRBJ2-5; V: TRBV6-5; D: TRBD2; size: few; CDR3: CASQDLRGIQETQYF; DNA: TGTGCCAGCCAAGATCTGCGGGGGATCCAAGAGACCCAGTACTTC
J: TRBJ1-6; V: TRBV27; D: NA; size: NA; CDR3: CASSFLVRQTHSPLHF; DNA: TGTGCCAGCAGTTTCCTGGTACGACAGACCCATTCACCCCTCCACTTT
J: TRBJ2-5; V: TRBV12-3/TRBV12-4; D: NA; size: NA; CDR3: CASGQETQYF; DNA: TGTGCCAGCGGGCAGGAGACCCAGTACTTC
J: TRBJ2-3; V: TRBV5-6; D: NA; size: NA; CDR3: CASSLKRADTQYF; DNA: TGTGCCAGCAGCTTAAAGCGAGCAGATACGCAGTATTTT
J: TRBJ1-3; V: TRBV7-9; D: NA; size: NA; CDR3: CASSLEGSGNTIYF; DNA: TGTGCCAGCAGCTTAGAGGGCTCTGGAAACACCATATATTTT
J: TRBJ2-5; V: TRBV21-1; D: NA; size: once; CDR3: CASSRGAGEKETQYF; DNA: TGTGCCAGCAGCAGGGGAGCGGGGGAAAAAGAGACCCAGTACTTC
J: TRBJ1-1; V: TRBV6-2/TRBV6-3; D: TRBD1; size: NA; CDR3: CASSSGGARTEAFF; DNA: TGTGCCAGCAGTTCAGGGGGCGCAAGGACTGAAGCTTTCTTT
J: TRBJ2-1; V: TRBV6-6; D: NA; size: few; CDR3: CATKGEGRNEQFF; DNA: TGTGCCACAAAAGGCGAGGGAAGGAATGAGCAGTTCTTC
J: TRBJ2-5; V: TRBV11-2; D: NA; size: NA; CDR3: CASSPGVTQYF; DNA: TGTGCCAGCAGCCCAGGAGTGACCCAGTACTTC
J: TRBJ2-3; V: TRBV21-1; D: NA; size: NA; CDR3: CASRTGTGVDTQYF; DNA: TGTGCCAGCAGGACCGGGACAGGGGTCGATACGCAGTATTTT
J: TRBJ2-4; V: TRBV13; D: TRBD1; size: once; CDR3: CASSSTLRGLENIQYF; DNA: TGTGCCAGCAGCTCGACGTTGAGGGGGCTTGAAAACATTCAGTACTTC
J: TRBJ2-3; V: TRBV2; D: NA; size: few; CDR3: CASSELLETDTQYF; DNA: TGTGCCAGCAGTGAGTTGCTCGAGACAGATACGCAGTATTTT
J: TRBJ2-1; V: TRBV6-5; D: NA; size: NA; CDR3: CASRGFQGNEQFF; DNA: TGTGCCAGCAGGGGGTTTCAGGGCAATGAGCAGTTCTTC
J: TRBJ1-1; V: TRBV6-1; D: NA; size: NA; CDR3: CASSERLEAFF; DNA: TGTGCCAGCAGTGAACGGCTTGAAGCTTTCTTT
J: TRBJ2-1; V: TRBV11-3; D: NA; size: NA; CDR3: CASSLIPTGSYNEQFF; DNA: TGTGCCAGCAGCTTAATCCCGACTGGATCCTACAATGAGCAGTTCTTC
J: TRBJ2-2; V: TRBV9; D: TRBD2; size: few; CDR3: CASSVVFWEGRNTGELFF; DNA: TGTGCCAGCAGCGTAGTATTCTGGGAGGGCCGAAACACCGGGGAGCTGTTTTTT
J: TRBJ2-3; V: TRBV6-1; D: TRBD1; size: NA; CDR3: CASSEALQGDDTQYF; DNA: TGTGCCAGCAGTGAAGCGCTACAGGGGGACGATACGCAGTATTTT
J: TRBJ2-7; V: TRBV9; D: TRBD2; size: NA; CDR3: CASSAATGLDYEQYF; DNA: TGTGCCAGCAGCGCAGCAACGGGACTAGACTACGAGCAGTACTTC
J: TRBJ2-7; V: TRBV12-3/TRBV12-4; D: NA; size: NA; CDR3: CASSFGNEQYF; DNA: TGTGCCAGCAGTTTCGGGAACGAGCAGTACTTC
J: TRBJ2-1; V: TRBV6-5; D: NA; size: NA; CDR3: CASRGGAGLYNEQFF; DNA: TGTGCCAGCCGAGGGGGGGCCGGACTATACAATGAGCAGTTCTTC
J: TRBJ1-5; V: TRBV30; D: NA; size: NA; CDR3: CAWSRQTANQPQHF; DNA: TGTGCCTGGAGTCGCCAGACAGCGAATCAGCCCCAGCATTTT
J: TRBJ2-5; V: TRBV12-3/TRBV12-4; D: NA; size: NA; CDR3: CASSSNSVETQYF; DNA: TGTGCCAGCAGTTCGAATAGTGTAGAGACCCAGTACTTC